These 21 T cell receptor beta chains came from one sample sequenced in a study of cytomegalovirus exposure and HLA in healthy donors. PCR employed 60 Vbeta and 13 Jbeta primers. Profiled with immunoSEQ multiplex PCR; TCRdb holds only in-frame clones, not every one. The data show 200,000 to 250,000 clones, roughly four fifths seen once. What was sequenced was PBMCs. Source of these receptors: a woman in her forties in good health and CMV-seronegative.

The chain has TRBV7-2 and TRBJ2-3; possibly TRBD2 for D (7 bases). V was cut by 3 bases and J by 5 bases, with 15 bases left in between. Germline V gene data show CDR1 as SGHTA and CDR2 as FQGNSA. This CDR3 contains 15 residues. In DNA, the CDR3 is TGTGCCAGCAGCTTGAGGGGGGGGCAAGGAGATACGCAGTATTTT. Encoded protein: CASSLRGGQGDTQYF.

The chain couples TRBV10-3 to TRBJ2-3; 7 bases align to TRBD1. The CDR3 runs 16 residues. Germline CDR1 reads ENHRY; CDR2 reads SYGVKD. The ends lost 0 bases at V and 1 base at J; junction bases unmatched: 4. The CDR3 sequence: CAISESRGSGTDTQYF. The DNA of the CDR3 is TGTGCCATCAGTGAGTCCAGGGGGTCGGGCACAGATACGCAGTATTTT.

The chain combines TRBV5-1 with TRBJ2-2, with 11 positions matching TRBD2. The CDR3 extends over 17 amino acids. From germline, CDR1 is SGHRS and CDR2 YFSETQ. With 1 base clipped from V and 4 bases from J, the junction kept 6 bases outside the gene matches. The CDR3 loop reads CASSLTSGGPSTGELFF. In nucleotides, the CDR3 is TGCGCCAGCAGCTTGACTAGCGGGGGCCCTAGCACCGGGGAGCTGTTTTTT.

The chain has TRBV11-2 and TRBJ2-2, with a tentative D call TRBD2 (5 bases). Between the trimmed V and J ends, which lost 5 bases and 5 bases, there was a span of 15 bases. CDR1 is SGHAT, CDR2 FQNNGV, per germline. The CDR3 is 15 amino acids. The DNA of the CDR3 is TGTGCCAGCAGCCGAGAGGGAGCCATTACCGGGGAGCTGTTTTTT. Its translation: CASSREGAITGELFF.

As for this clone: The identical CDR3 is also encoded by other nucleotide sequences in the sample. This chain connects TRBV9 to TRBJ1-2, with TRBD1 identical over 8 bases. The CDR3 has 13 amino acids. Germline CDR1 is SGDLS and CDR2 is YYNGEE. After removal of 5 bases from V and 3 bases from J, the junction contained 3 bases not matched to a gene. CDR3 loop: CASSGQGDYGYTF. CDR3 DNA sequence: TGTGCCAGCAGTGGACAGGGTGACTATGGCTACACCTTC.

The genes are TRBV7-9 and TRBJ2-1; D call uncertain. This CDR3 has 15 amino acids. Trimming shortened V by 4 bases and J by 3 bases, and 13 bases separated the two germline ends. Germline V gene sequence: CDR1 SEHNR, CDR2 FQNEAQ (reference sequence). The CDR3 bases are TGTGCCAGCAGCTCAACCCAGGCTTTCTACAATGAGCAGTTCTTC. Translated, it gives CASSSTQAFYNEQFF.

The chain employs TRBV28 and TRBJ1-5; TRBD1 might be the D (5 bases). Trimming removed 6 bases at V and 8 bases at J, with 14 bases between. The CDR3 spans 13 residues. Per the germline V gene, CDR1 is MDHEN and CDR2 is SYDVKM. Here the CDR3 reads CASSYRLVEPQHF. DNA of the CDR3: TGTGCCAGCAGCTACAGGTTGGTGGAGCCCCAGCATTTT. The whole variable domain, filled in from reference TRBV28 and TRBJ1-5, reads DVKVTQSSRYLVKRTGEKVFLECVQDMDHENMFWYRQDPGLGLRLIYFSYDVKMKEKGDIPEGYSVSREKKERFSLILESASTNQTSMYLCASSYRLVEPQHFGDGTRLSIL.

The chain recombines TRBV7-6 with TRBJ2-7; 7 bases fit TRBD1. CDR1 is SGHVS and CDR2 is FNYEAQ in the germline V gene. The CDR3 is made up of 16 amino acids. J gave up 0 bases and V 1 base, and 6 bases lay outside the gene matches. The CDR3 bases are TGTGCCAGCAGCTTAGGAGGACAGGAAAACTCCTACGAGCAGTACTTC. It codes for CASSLGGQENSYEQYF.

This rearrangement joins TRBV4-3 to TRBJ2-3, with 7 bases identical to TRBD2. Trimming cost V 0 bases and J 10 bases; bases outside gene matches: 10. The CDR3 length is 15 residues. Germline CDR1 and CDR2: LGHNA and YSLEER. The CDR3 here is CASSQDPSGREAQYF. CDR3 sequence (DNA): TGCGCCAGCAGCCAAGACCCTAGCGGTCGAGAGGCGCAGTATTTT.

The chain employs TRBV5-4 and TRBJ2-1; tentative D call: TRBD1 (6 bases). This CDR3 is 15 amino acids long. V was pared by 4 bases and J by 2 bases, with 13 bases between. From germline, CDR1 is SGHNT and CDR2 YYREEE (reference sequence). CDR3 loop: CASSADRPTYNEQFF. The CDR3 coding sequence is TGTGCCAGCAGCGCTGACAGGCCTACCTACAATGAGCAGTTCTTC.

A few counts support this clone. V gene TRBV4-3 combines with J gene TRBJ1-1; the D gene is possibly TRBD1 (6 bases). The CDR3 extends over 14 amino acids. The germline CDR1 and CDR2 sequences are LGHNA and YSLEER. Trimming stripped 6 bases from V and 4 bases from J, with 15 bases between. The CDR3 spells CASSSQGTLTEAFF. In DNA, the CDR3 is TGCGCCAGCAGTTCACAGGGAACTCTCACTGAAGCTTTCTTT.

This clone occurred a few times. The chain couples TRBV25-1 to TRBJ1-1; D is possibly TRBD1 (5 bases). The CDR3 totals 11 residues. CDR1 is MGHDK, CDR2 SYGVNS, per germline. V was shortened by 3 bases and J by 11 bases, with 10 bases between the two germline ends. Here the CDR3 reads CASSEGGEAFF. The CDR3 DNA reads TGTGCCAGCAGTGAGGGGGGGGAGGCTTTCTTT.

This chain links TRBV19 with TRBJ1-1; 10 bases are shared with TRBD1. Germline V lookup: CDR1 LNHDA, CDR2 SQIVND (reference sequence). With V trimmed by 7 bases and J by 6 bases, 8 bases remained unmatched. The CDR3 spans 14 residues. CDR3 amino acids: CASNPTGGSSEAFF. The DNA for the CDR3 is TGTGCCAGTAACCCGACAGGGGGCTCATCTGAAGCTTTCTTT.

The table lists this clone with a few counts. The chain has TRBV18 and TRBJ1-1; D unclear. Germline V gives CDR1 KGHSH, CDR2 LQKENI. The V gene lost 2 bases and the J gene lost 0 bases, with 4 bases spanning the gap. There are 13 residues in the CDR3. In DNA form, the CDR3 reads TGTGCCAGCTCACCAATCATGAACACTGAAGCTTTCTTT. This sequence encodes CASSPIMNTEAFF.

The chain carries TRBV5-1 and TRBJ1-2; 7 nucleotides line up with TRBD1. From germline, CDR1 is SGHRS and CDR2 YFSETQ. V shed 3 bases, J shed 8 bases, and the junction held 7 bases outside the gene matches. CDR3 size: 13 residues. CDR3 sequence: CASSSQGGGGYTF. The DNA for the CDR3 is TGCGCCAGCAGCTCCCAGGGGGGTGGAGGCTACACCTTC.

The CDR3 loop reads CASSPILTSGPSDTQYF. DNA for the CDR3: TGTGCCAGCAGCCCGATTCTGACTAGCGGGCCTTCAGATACGCAGTATTTT. V and J are TRBV2 and TRBJ2-3; 10 positions match TRBD2. CDR3 length: 17 residues. Losses at the gene ends were 6 bases for V and 4 bases for J; bases not matched to a gene: 13. From germline, CDR1 is SNHLY and CDR2 FYNNEI.

This rearrangement joins TRBV6-5 to TRBJ1-2; tentative D call: TRBD1 (6 bases). Deletions cut 6 bases from V and 8 bases from J, with 16 bases between. The CDR3 extends over 13 amino acids. Looked up from germline, CDR1 is MNHEY and CDR2 is SVGAGI. In DNA, the CDR3 is TGTGCCAGCAGCGGCAGGGGTTTGAAGGGCTACACCTTC. This gives the protein CASSGRGLKGYTF.

J is TRBJ2-1 and V is TRBV9; D not certain. The length of the CDR3 is 15 residues. V lost 0 bases to trimming and J lost 1 base, with 8 bases between them. The V gene's germline CDR1 is SGDLS and CDR2 YYNGEE. In DNA form, the CDR3 reads TGTGCCAGCAGCGTAGAGCCAACGTCCTACAATGAGCAGTTCTTC. This codes for CASSVEPTSYNEQFF.

The J gene is TRBJ2-1, the V gene TRBV7-9; a possible D gene is TRBD2 (7 bases). Trimming removed 10 bases from V and 4 bases from J, with 20 bases in between. The CDR3 has 15 residues. In germline, CDR1 is SEHNR, CDR2 FQNEAQ (reference sequence). In DNA form, the CDR3 reads TGTGCCAATGCTACGATCGGGGGGCGGTACAATGAGCAGTTCTTC. Protein: CANATIGGRYNEQFF.

V is TRBV6-1 and J is TRBJ2-5; a possible D gene is TRBD1 (6 bases). Germline V gives CDR1 MNHNS, CDR2 SASEGT. Trimming left V 6 bases short and J 5 bases short, with 19 bases between. The CDR3 is 15 residues long. The CDR3 protein is CASRGQQRLMETQYF. The CDR3, as DNA: TGTGCCAGCAGGGGACAACAACGGTTGATGGAGACCCAGTACTTC.

The rearrangement uses TRBV7-6 and TRBJ2-3; a weak D match, TRBD1 (6 bases). Per germline, CDR1 SGHVS and CDR2 FNYEAQ. Trimming shortened V by 1 base and J by 0 bases, and 8 bases separated the two germline ends. This CDR3 contains 15 residues. Here the CDR3 DNA reads TGTGCCAGCAGCTTAGGGACAGCCAGCACAGATACGCAGTATTTT. It specifies CASSLGTASTDTQYF.